This T cell receptor (beta chain) was captured in a study of blood T cell repertoires in COVID-19. Germline assignment: CDR1 KGHSH and CDR2 LQKENI. The ends lost 6 bases at V and 1 base at J; junction bases unmatched: 9. The CDR3 has 17 amino acids. Generated by immunoSEQ multiplex PCR, the TCRdb table keeps only in-frame clones and is missing some. The sample records approximately 270,000 clones, approximately 90% being singletons. The TCR sequence derives from a man aged 35 to 55 who had recovered from COVID-19. Sequenced material: PBMCs or T cells enriched from blood (not recorded which). The rearrangement joins TRBV18 to TRBJ1-4; 9 bases are a match to TRBD1. The CDR3 DNA follows: TGTGCCAGCTCCCCTACCGGGACAGGGAAAACTAATGAAAAACTGTTTTTT. This sequence encodes CASSPTGTGKTNEKLFF.